Below are 10 T cell receptor beta chains sequenced from a single sample in a study of post-analysis software for immune sequencing data. General study findings and limits: A few TRBV segments (TRBV5-6, TRBV5-1 and TRBV20-1 among them) occurred more frequently in patients than in controls.

Their antigen targets remain unknown. Unique molecular identifiers featured in each of the TCR beta cDNA libraries. MiXCR, applied by TCRdb to the PCR reads, yields one record per CDR3 protein. The sample has 430,000 or so distinct CDR3 sequences, approximately 37% seen once. Sequencing input: blood. All receptors come from a girl aged 2-10 years with multiple sclerosis.

The chain carries TRBV6-5 and TRBJ2-1; D remains ambiguous. The CDR3 spans 16 residues. Germline lookup yields CDR1 MNHEY and CDR2 SVGAGI. V was pared by 10 bases and J by 0 bases, with 19 bases between. The CDR3 is CATNAESLSSYNEQFF. Here the CDR3 DNA reads TGTGCCACCAACGCCGAGTCCCTCTCCTCCTACAATGAGCAGTTCTTC.

This chain joins TRBV12-3 or TRBV12-4 and TRBJ1-1; tentatively, D is TRBD1 (5 bases). This CDR3 is 14 amino acids long. V lost 7 bases and J lost 8, with 20 bases in between. CDR3 coding DNA: TGTGCCAGCATAGTGGGGGGGGTTACCACCGAAGCTTTCTTT. This gives the protein CASIVGGVTTEAFF.

This clonotype was observed a handful of times. V and J are TRBV7-2 and TRBJ1-5; D may be TRBD1 (5 bases). With 4 bases removed from V and 3 bases from J, the gap between germline ends came to 10 bases. In germline, CDR1 is SGHTA, CDR2 FQGNSA. This CDR3 has 14 residues. This CDR3 reads CASSSGTINQPQHF. CDR3 DNA: TGTGCCAGCAGCTCGGGGACTATCAATCAGCCCCAGCATTTT. The whole variable domain, remainder taken from reference TRBV7-2 and TRBJ1-5, is GAGVSQSPSNKVTEKGKDVELRCDPISGHTALYWYRQSLGQGLEFLIYFQGNSAPDKSGLPSDRFSAERTGGSVSTLTIQRTQQEDSAVYLCASSSGTINQPQHFGDGTRLSIL.

The CDR3 reads CASSLDPGLNTEAFF. The CDR3 DNA reads as TGCGCCAGCAGCTTGGATCCGGGGTTGAACACTGAAGCTTTCTTT. The chain carries TRBV5-1 and TRBJ1-1; D is uncertain. Deletions cut 0 bases from V and 0 bases from J, with 9 bases between. CDR3 length: 15 amino acids. Germline CDR1 and CDR2: SGHRS and YFSETQ.

This clonotype was observed a few times. The V gene is TRBV5-1, the J gene TRBJ1-2; the match to TRBD1 covers 11 bases. The V gene end was trimmed by 3 bases and the J gene end by 7 bases; junction bases not matched to a gene: 2. Germline CDR1 SGHRS, CDR2 YFSETQ. The CDR3 is 13 residues long. CDR3 DNA: TGCGCCAGCAGCTGGACAGGGGGCATTGGCTACACCTTC. This codes for CASSWTGGIGYTF.

V and J are TRBV2 and TRBJ1-4; 8 bases map to TRBD1. CDR1 and CDR2 from the germline V gene are SNHLY and FYNNEI. J lost 8 bases, V lost 7 bases, and 3 bases had no gene match. This CDR3 spans 12 amino acids. The CDR3 sequence: CASNHRGEKLFF. CDR3 nucleotides: TGTGCCAGCAACCACAGGGGGGAAAAACTGTTTTTT.

In nucleotides, the CDR3 is TGTGCCAGCAGTCCCGGACAGAGAAGGAACACTGAAGCTTTCTTT. Amino acid sequence: CASSPGQRRNTEAFF. The V and J genes are TRBV6-5 and TRBJ1-1; perhaps TRBD1 as D (6 bases). The V end was cut by 5 bases, the J end by 1 base, with 14 bases between. Germline V gene sequence: CDR1 MNHEY, CDR2 SVGAGI. CDR3 length equals 15 residues.

The chain links TRBV6-5 to TRBJ1-2; D is ambiguous. Germline CDR1 MNHEY, CDR2 SVGAGI. Trimming took off 4 bases at V and 6 bases at J, with 9 bases between the two ends. The CDR3 loop spans 12 amino acids. The CDR3 spells CASSSGSHGYTF. The DNA of the CDR3 is TGTGCCAGCAGTTCCGGATCCCATGGCTACACCTTC.

The chain carries TRBV7-8 and TRBJ2-7; D is unclear. V dropped 1 base and J dropped 2 bases, with 6 bases sitting between them. Germline CDR1 is SGHVS and CDR2 is FQNEAQ. The CDR3 is 13 amino acids. CDR3 sequence (DNA): TGTGCCAGCAGCTTAGTAGTCACCTACGAGCAGTACTTC. Residues: CASSLVVTYEQYF.

The rearrangement links TRBV6-5 to TRBJ1-2, with 8 bases matching TRBD1. Germline V lookup: CDR1 MNHEY, CDR2 SVGAGI. This CDR3 spans 18 amino acids. J lost 0 bases, V lost 0 bases, and 9 bases had no gene match. CDR3 in DNA: TGTGCCAGCAGTTACTCGATTTCATGGACAGGGACTAACTATGGCTACACCTTC. It translates to CASSYSISWTGTNYGYTF.